Sequencing of this T cell receptor beta chain was carried out in a study of T cells in Graves' hyperthyroidism and ophthalmopathy. Germline V CDR1 and CDR2: MNHEY, SVGEGT. The CDR3 length is 14 residues. The trim removed 4 bases at V and 7 bases at J, leaving 3 bases unmatched. Researchers took RNA transcripts and amplified the TCR beta CDR3 regions from them. First-round RT-PCR of the TCR CDR3 relied on the HTBI primer set. From the multiplex PCR reads, TCRdb called clonotypes with MiXCR, one entry per CDR3 protein. Found here are 350,000 or so distinct CDR3 sequences, approximately 18% of them singletons; the top ten hold roughly a sixth. This clonotype was counted at least ten times. Thyroid ultrasound and orbital computed tomography, with clinical symptoms and serum thyroxine and TRAb, informed diagnoses.

This sequence originates from a middle-aged woman with Graves' ophthalmopathy. Sequencing was done on a sample of blood. The V and J genes are TRBV6-2 or TRBV6-3 and TRBJ1-6, with 8 bases identical to TRBD1. The CDR3 region has the DNA TGTGCCAGCAGTTTCCAGGGGGCGAATTCACCCCTCCACTTT. Protein: CASSFQGANSPLHF.